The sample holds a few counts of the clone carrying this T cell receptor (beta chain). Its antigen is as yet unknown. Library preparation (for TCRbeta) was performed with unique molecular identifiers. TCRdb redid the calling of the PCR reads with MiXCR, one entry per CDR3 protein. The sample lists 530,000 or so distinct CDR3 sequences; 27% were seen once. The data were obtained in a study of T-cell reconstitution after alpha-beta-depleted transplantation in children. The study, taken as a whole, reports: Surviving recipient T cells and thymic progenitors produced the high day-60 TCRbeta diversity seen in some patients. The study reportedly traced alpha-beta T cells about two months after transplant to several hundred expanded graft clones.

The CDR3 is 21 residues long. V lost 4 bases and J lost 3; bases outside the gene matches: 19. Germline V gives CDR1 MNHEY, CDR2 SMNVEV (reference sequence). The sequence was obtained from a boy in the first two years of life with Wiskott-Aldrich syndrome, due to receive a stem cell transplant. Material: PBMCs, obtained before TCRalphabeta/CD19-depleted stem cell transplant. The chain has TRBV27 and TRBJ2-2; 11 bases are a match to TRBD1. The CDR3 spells CASSSDRGRPLAERYTGELFF. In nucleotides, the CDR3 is TGTGCCAGCAGTTCGGACAGGGGGCGCCCTTTAGCGGAGAGGTACACCGGGGAGCTGTTTTTT.